A selection of T cell receptor beta chains follows, all from one sample in a study of T cells in Graves' hyperthyroidism and ophthalmopathy. From the multiplex PCR reads, TCRdb called clonotypes with MiXCR, one entry per CDR3 protein. The sample comprises approximately 590,000 distinct CDR3 sequences, 15% to 19% of which are singletons, and less than 9.5% rests with the top ten. The sequencing sample was made of blood. The source is a woman in her twenties or thirties with Graves' hyperthyroidism. CDR3s include the opening cysteine and the closing phenylalanine or tryptophan. The D gene is left open where the match is weak. Expanded clones are given a class, and other clones once, few, many or no size at all.

d_call,clone_size,v_call,j_call,cdr3_nt,cdr3_aa
TRBD1,many,TRBV30,TRBJ1-2,TGTGCCTGGAGTTCAATTCTGGACAGGGCTACCTTTAACTATGGCTACACCTTC,CAWSSILDRATFNYGYTF
TRBD2,many,TRBV28,TRBJ2-7,TGTGCCAGCAGTAACTCACTAGCGGGAGACTACGAGCAGTACTTC,CASSNSLAGDYEQYF
.,few,TRBV5-7,TRBJ2-6,TGTGCCAGCAGCTTGGGTGTGGCCACGTCGGCCGGGGCCAACGTCCTGACTTTC,CASSLGVATSAGANVLTF
TRBD1,many,TRBV2,TRBJ1-6,TGTGCCAGCAGTGGACAGGGGCGAAATTCACCCCTCCACTTT,CASSGQGRNSPLHF
TRBD2,.,TRBV9,TRBJ2-3,TGTGCCAGCAGCGTAGAGGCGGGAGGTCCCACAGATACGCAGTATTTT,CASSVEAGGPTDTQYF
TRBD2,few,TRBV20-1,TRBJ2-7,TGCAGTGCTAGAGGAACGGGCAGATCCGGGACTAGCGGACCTAAGCAGTACTTC,CSARGTGRSGTSGPKQYF
TRBD1,few,TRBV19,TRBJ1-2,TGTGCCAGTAGAAGAACGACAGGGAGGGGAGGCTACACCTTC,CASRRTTGRGGYTF
.,few,TRBV19,TRBJ2-2,TGTGCCAGTAGTATAGTCAGATACACCGGGGAGCTGTTTTTT,CASSIVRYTGELFF
TRBD2,few,TRBV7-2,TRBJ2-1,TGTGCCAGCAGCTTATGGGAACTAGCGGGAGCGTCTTACCGGTATGAGCAGTTCTTC,CASSLWELAGASYRYEQFF
TRBD2,many,TRBV20-1,TRBJ2-1,TGCAGTGCTAGAAGCGGGACGGGCTCCTACAATGAGCAGTTCTTC,CSARSGTGSYNEQFF
.,many,TRBV30,TRBJ1-1,TGTGCCTGGAGTGCAGCACTGAACACTGAAGCTTTCTTT,CAWSAALNTEAFF
.,few,TRBV6-1,TRBJ1-3,TGTGCCAGCAGATCCTCTGGAAACACCATATATTTT,CASRSSGNTIYF
TRBD2,.,TRBV9,TRBJ2-3,TGTGCCAGCAGCGCCTCTAGCGGGATGTATACGCAGTATTTT,CASSASSGMYTQYF
.,many,TRBV20-1,TRBJ2-5,TGCAGTGCTAGAGTCTCTTGGTTCCAAGAGACCCAGTACTTC,CSARVSWFQETQYF
.,many,TRBV7-8,TRBJ2-7,TGTGCCAGCAGCTTCCCGGGCAACTACGAGCAGTACTTC,CASSFPGNYEQYF
.,.,TRBV20-1,TRBJ2-7,TGCAGTGCTAGAGGATGGACTCGCTACAATGAGCAGTACTTC,CSARGWTRYNEQYF
.,.,TRBV7-2,TRBJ1-4,TGTGCCAGCAGCTTAGCAATCGGGAGGACTAATGAAAAACTGTTTTTT,CASSLAIGRTNEKLFF
.,many,TRBV18,TRBJ2-7,TGTGCCAGCTCACCAGGCGCTAGCGTTGCCTACGAGCAGTACTTC,CASSPGASVAYEQYF
.,.,TRBV5-6,TRBJ2-2,TGTGCCAGCAGCACCCCGGGGGAACCGAACACCGGGGAGCTGTTTTTT,CASSTPGEPNTGELFF
.,many,TRBV27,TRBJ1-5,TGTGCCAGCAGTTTATGGGGCAGCAATAGCAATCAGCCCCAGCATTTT,CASSLWGSNSNQPQHF
.,many,TRBV7-8,TRBJ2-7,TGTGCCAGCAGCTTTGGGAGAGACCCTCTCTACGAGCAGTACTTC,CASSFGRDPLYEQYF
TRBD2,.,TRBV12-3/TRBV12-4,TRBJ2-7,TGTGCCAGCAGTTTTACGGGAGGGTTGTACGAGCAGTACTTC,CASSFTGGLYEQYF
TRBD2,few,TRBV7-9,TRBJ2-1,TGTGCCAGCAGCTTATTTAGCGGGAGGGCCTTTGAGCAGTTCTTC,CASSLFSGRAFEQFF
.,.,TRBV11-3,TRBJ2-7,TGTGCCAGCAGGAGTCGAGACTACGAGCAGTACTTC,CASRSRDYEQYF
TRBD2,many,TRBV7-8,TRBJ2-1,TGTGCCAGCAGCTTACTAGCGGGAGACGACTACAATGAGCAGTTCTTC,CASSLLAGDDYNEQFF
.,.,TRBV15,TRBJ2-3,TGTGCCACCAGCAGAGAAGCTACCCCAGATACGCAGTATTTT,CATSREATPDTQYF
TRBD1,few,TRBV29-1,TRBJ1-1,TGCAGCGTTGAAGATCGTGGACAGGGGGGGGGATGGACTGAAGCTTTCTTT,CSVEDRGQGGGWTEAFF
.,.,TRBV3-1,TRBJ2-7,TGTGCCAGCAGCCAAGGTATCGAGCAGTACTTC,CASSQGIEQYF
TRBD2,few,TRBV7-6,TRBJ2-2,TGTGCCAGCAGCACCGGACTAGCGGGAGTCGGGGAGCTGTTTTTT,CASSTGLAGVGELFF
.,many,TRBV6-5,TRBJ1-2,TGTGCCAGCAGTTACTCGCCCCAGGGACGCTATGGCTACACCTTC,CASSYSPQGRYGYTF
.,few,TRBV4-1,TRBJ2-3,TGCGCCAGCAGCCAGCACAGGCCCCGCAATACGCAGTATTTT,CASSQHRPRNTQYF
.,few,TRBV6-1,TRBJ2-3,TGTGCCAGCAGTTGGGTCAGAGGCACAGATACGCAGTATTTT,CASSWVRGTDTQYF
TRBD1,few,TRBV28,TRBJ1-5,TGTGCCAGCATGCGGGGGACAGGGGACAATCAGCCCCAGCATTTT,CASMRGTGDNQPQHF
TRBD1,few,TRBV18,TRBJ1-2,TGTGCCAGCTCACCACAAACAGGGGTGGGCTACACCTTC,CASSPQTGVGYTF
TRBD2,few,TRBV5-6,TRBJ2-7,TGTGCCAGCAGCCGTGCGGTAGCGGGAGGGCTGAGGGAGCAGTACTTC,CASSRAVAGGLREQYF
.,.,TRBV10-1,TRBJ2-1,TGCGCCAGCAGTGAGTCGAGCCCAGCGTGCAATGAGCAGTTCTTC,CASSESSPACNEQFF